The entry below gives a single T cell receptor beta chain sequence along with its context. In germline, CDR1 is SGHRS, CDR2 YFSETQ. The CDR3 covers 15 residues. V was shortened by 2 bases and J by 1 base, with 7 bases between the two germline ends. Produced via immunoSEQ multiplex PCR; TCRdb's table is partial and in-frame only. The profile shows fewer than 150,000 clones, approximately 77% of them singletons. This sample is drawn from a study of blood T cell repertoires in COVID-19. At the level of the study: PBMCs, B-cell-depleted T cells, or T cells provided the cDNA or gDNA that made up the material.

The source is a man aged 80 or over with acute or convalescent COVID-19. This chain joins TRBV5-1 and TRBJ2-6; TRBD1 is a possible D gene (6 bases). The source material was peripheral blood. CDR3 in amino acids: CASSLGGSGANVLTF. The CDR3 DNA reads TGCGCCAGCAGCTTAGGGGGATCTGGGGCCAACGTCCTGACTTTC.